Presented here are 15 T cell receptor beta chains from one specimen sequenced in a study of blood T cell repertoires in COVID-19. TCRdb's table, derived via immunoSEQ multiplex PCR, lists solely in-frame clones and lacks some. Among under 550,000 clones listed, 70% to 90% were seen once. Sequencing was done on a sample of peripheral blood. These receptors were collected from a man aged 18 to 29 with COVID-19, enrolled during active disease.

The rearrangement joins TRBV10-3 to TRBJ2-2; 9 positions agree with TRBD1. The J segment lost 5 bases and the V segment lost 6 bases, leaving 1 base of the junction unmatched. The CDR3 totals 13 residues. The germline gives CDR1 ENHRY, CDR2 SYGVKD. CDR3 in DNA: TGTGCCATCAGACAGGGGGCTACCGGGGAGCTGTTTTTT. It translates to CAIRQGATGELFF.

This clone was observed a single time. The chain recombines TRBV7-9 with TRBJ1-1, with 7 bases fitting TRBD1. This CDR3 is 13 amino acids long. Germline-derived CDR1 and CDR2 are SEHNR and FQNEAQ (reference sequence). V lost 2 bases and J lost 10; bases outside the gene matches: 7. CDR3 residues: CASSLNGQATAFF. As DNA, the CDR3 is TGTGCCAGCAGCTTAAACGGACAGGCAACAGCTTTCTTT.

The rearrangement uses TRBV7-9 and TRBJ2-1; 9 bases align to TRBD2. Germline V gene data show CDR1 as SEHNR and CDR2 as FQNEAQ (reference sequence). V dropped 2 bases and J dropped 4; count of bases not matched to a gene: 3. The CDR3 contains 15 residues. The CDR3 is CASSLLAGRYNEQFF. In DNA, the CDR3 is TGTGCCAGCAGCTTACTAGCGGGAAGATACAATGAGCAGTTCTTC.

This chain uses TRBV14 with TRBJ2-1, with a weak D call TRBD2 (6 bases). The CDR3 loop spans 14 amino acids. Per germline, CDR1 SGHDN and CDR2 FVKESK. Trimming left V 4 bases short and J 8 bases short, with 15 bases between. CDR3 loop: CASSPVRGFDEQFF. In nucleotides, the CDR3 is TGTGCCAGCAGCCCTGTGCGGGGTTTCGATGAGCAGTTCTTC. The full variable domain, with the rest looked up from reference TRBV14 and TRBJ2-1, is EAGVTQFPSHSVIEKGQTVTLRCDPISGHDNLYWYRRVMGKEIKFLLHFVKESKQDESGMPNNRFLAERTGGTYSTLKVQPAELEDSGVYFCASSPVRGFDEQFFGPGTRLTVL.

This rearrangement joins TRBV19 to TRBJ2-3; TRBD2 matches 10 bases. Per germline, CDR1 LNHDA and CDR2 SQIVND (reference sequence). This CDR3 spans 15 amino acids. Trimming removed 7 bases from V and 5 bases from J; junction bases left unmatched: 9. The DNA of the CDR3 is TGTGCCAGTACCCCTAGGACTAGCGGAAGAGATACGCAGTATTTT. As protein: CASTPRTSGRDTQYF. Using reference TRBV19 and TRBJ2-3 for the parts outside the CDR3, the full variable domain is DGGITQSPKYLFRKEGQNVTLSCEQNLNHDAMYWYRQDPGQGLRLIYYSQIVNDFQKGDIAEGYSVSREKKESFPLTVTSAQKNPTAFYLCASTPRTSGRDTQYFGPGTRLTVL.

The gene calls are TRBV19 and TRBJ2-3, with a possible D match to TRBD2 (5 bases). Per the germline V gene, CDR1 is LNHDA and CDR2 is SQIVND (reference sequence). V lost 5 bases and J lost 5, with 11 bases in between. The CDR3 extends over 13 amino acids. The CDR3 sequence is CASSGLAEDTQYF. The DNA for the CDR3 is TGTGCCAGTAGTGGCCTAGCCGAAGATACGCAGTATTTT.

The chain combines TRBV27 with TRBJ1-2; perhaps TRBD1 as D (5 bases). CDR1 and CDR2 from the germline V gene are MNHEY and SMNVEV (reference sequence). V was clipped by 6 bases and J by 6 bases, with 17 bases between them. The CDR3 spans 14 residues. The CDR3 DNA reads as TGTGCCAGCAGAGAAGGGGCCAGGGTAGATGGCTACACCTTC. Translated, it gives CASREGARVDGYTF.

A single count supports this clone. The chain combines TRBV5-1 with TRBJ2-3; the match to TRBD2 covers 7 bases. Trimming removed 4 bases from V and 1 base from J; junction bases left unmatched: 6. The CDR3 has 15 amino acids. Germline V gives CDR1 SGHRS, CDR2 YFSETQ. CDR3 sequence (DNA): TGCGCCAGCAGCCCGGAGCGGGGCGGCACAGATACGCAGTATTTT. Its protein product is CASSPERGGTDTQYF.

The chain carries TRBV6-1 and TRBJ2-5, with 7 bases that match TRBD2. V shed 2 bases and J 5 bases; nucleotides not matched to a gene: 8. Germline lookup yields CDR1 MNHNS and CDR2 SASEGT. The CDR3 contains 15 residues. CDR3 sequence reads: CASSESGVSFETQYF. Written as DNA, the CDR3 is TGTGCCAGCAGTGAAAGCGGGGTGAGCTTTGAGACCCAGTACTTC.

This clone has more than one count but fewer than ten. The chain links TRBV5-1 to TRBJ2-7; D gene unclear. The V gene lost 5 bases and the J gene lost 7 bases, with 16 bases spanning the gap. This CDR3 contains 13 residues. In germline, CDR1 is SGHRS, CDR2 YFSETQ. CDR3 residues: CASSPERTTEQYF. The CDR3 DNA reads as TGCGCCAGCAGTCCTGAGCGAACAACAGAGCAGTACTTC.

V gene TRBV7-9 combines with J gene TRBJ2-1; D is possibly TRBD2 (6 bases). This CDR3 is built from 11 residues. Germline CDR1 is SEHNR and CDR2 is FQNEAQ (reference sequence). V was shortened by 10 bases and J by 15 bases, with 19 bases between the two germline ends. The CDR3, as DNA: TGTGCCACCCAAACGGGACTTGGTATGTTCTTC. Residues: CATQTGLGMFF. Based on the CDR3 plus reference TRBV7-9 and TRBJ2-1, the full variable domain is DTGVSQNPRHKITKRGQNVTFRCDPISEHNRLYWYRQTLGQGPEFLTYFQNEAQLEKSRLLSDRFSAERPKGSFSTLEIQRTEQGDSAMYLCATQTGLGMFFGPGTRLTVL.

On this clone: Other nucleotide sequences from this sample produce the same CDR3. The V gene is TRBV11-2, the J gene TRBJ1-2; 8 bases map to TRBD1. This CDR3 contains 13 residues. Germline V gives CDR1 SGHAT, CDR2 FQNNGV. Germline trimming cut 6 bases from V and 4 bases from J; bases unmatched to any gene: 4. DNA of the CDR3: TGTGCCAGCAGTCTCGACAGGGGCTATGGCTACACCTTC. Protein product: CASSLDRGYGYTF.

The chain is built from TRBV6-6 and TRBJ2-5; D gene uncertain. The CDR3 runs 11 residues. The germline V gene has CDR1 MNHNY and CDR2 SVGAGI (reference sequence). V lost 6 bases and J lost 5, with 7 bases in between. In DNA form, the CDR3 reads TGTGCCAGCAGCTACCGGGAGACCCAGTACTTC. Translated, it gives CASSYRETQYF.

The chain employs TRBV27 and TRBJ2-7; 7 bases are a match to TRBD1. The CDR3 length is 15 residues. Germline CDR1 is MNHEY and CDR2 is SMNVEV (reference sequence). V gave up 3 bases and J gave up 1 base; unmatched junction bases: 6. This CDR3 reads CASSFAPGQSYEQYF. CDR3 in DNA: TGTGCCAGCAGTTTCGCCCCGGGACAGTCCTACGAGCAGTACTTC.

The chain joins TRBV3-1 (or the pseudogene TRBV3-2) to TRBJ2-2, with 7 bases aligning to TRBD2. Germline V gene data show CDR1 as LGHDT and CDR2 as YNNKEL (reference sequence). CDR3 length equals 15 residues. The V and J ends lost 3 bases and 6 bases, in that order; junction bases with no gene match: 7. CDR3 in amino acids: CASSQKWTRAGELFF. The CDR3 coding sequence is TGTGCCAGCAGCCAGAAGTGGACTAGAGCCGGGGAGCTGTTTTTT.